This entry lists 14 T cell receptor beta chains sequenced from one sample in a study of beta chain features in type 1 diabetes. Study observations and caveats: Type 1 diabetes patients had TCRB CDR3s that were shorter (moderately but significantly so) in all four CD4+ subsets.

The antigens for these receptors are not known. Sequenced material consisted of expressed TCRB transcripts (all of the isolated RNA was reverse transcribed). The method was immunoSEQ multiplex PCR; TCRdb's version includes in-frame clones alone and lacks a portion of them. This sample yields about 390,000 clones, of which about 10% are seen a single time; 0.45% to 0.65% belongs to the top ten. Sequenced input: central memory CD4+ T cells from blood. These receptor sequences come from a man aged 25-45 years with type 1 diabetes.

This clone was detected a few times. The genes are TRBV28 and TRBJ1-1, with a weak D call TRBD1 (6 bases). Germline CDR1 is MDHEN and CDR2 is SYDVKM. The germline V and J ends were trimmed by 6 bases and 3 bases, with 8 bases remaining between them. The CDR3 spans 12 residues. CDR3 sequence (DNA): TGTGCCAGCAGAAACAGGGACACTGAAGCTTTCTTT. Translation gives CASRNRDTEAFF.

This clone has more than one count but fewer than ten. The CDR3 sequence: CSGTGQGNTEAFF. The CDR3 DNA is TGCAGCGGGACGGGACAGGGGAACACTGAAGCTTTCTTT. This rearrangement joins TRBV29-1 to TRBJ1-1; 9 bases map to TRBD1. Per germline, CDR1 SQVTM and CDR2 ANQGSEA. The CDR3 length is 13 residues. The trim removed 7 bases at V and 1 base at J, leaving 4 bases unmatched.

This clone has more than one count but fewer than ten. This chain uses TRBV7-2 with TRBJ2-3; a weak D match, TRBD2 (6 bases). V dropped 2 bases and J dropped 1 base, with 10 bases sitting between them. The germline V gene has CDR1 SGHTA and CDR2 FQGNSA. The CDR3 spans 15 residues. This chain's CDR3 is CASSLTGAGTDTQYF. The DNA for the CDR3 is TGTGCCAGCAGCTTAACGGGAGCTGGCACAGATACGCAGTATTTT.

This clone was counted ten times or more. The V gene is TRBV23-1, the J gene TRBJ2-7; 7 bases align to TRBD1. TRBV23-1 is identified as an open reading frame with a role that is uncertain. CDR3 length: 16 amino acids. Trimming at V came to 4 bases and at J to 1 base, leaving 10 bases not matched to a gene. The CDR3 DNA sequence: TGCGCCAGCAGTCCGATTGATCCGGGACAGTCCTACGAGCAGTACTTC. This translates into CASSPIDPGQSYEQYF.

V gene TRBV7-7 combines with J gene TRBJ2-1; 9 bases agree with TRBD2. CDR1 and CDR2 (germline): SSHAT, FNYEAQ (reference sequence). Trimming at V came to 1 base and at J to 7 bases, leaving 8 bases not matched to a gene. The CDR3 sequence is 16 residues long. CDR3 amino acids: CASSLVAAGGGNEQFF. DNA of the CDR3: TGTGCCAGCAGCTTAGTAGCGGCGGGAGGGGGGAATGAGCAGTTCTTC.

This chain links TRBV27 with TRBJ1-4; 8 nucleotides line up with TRBD1. CDR1 is MNHEY and CDR2 is SMNVEV in the germline V gene (reference sequence). This CDR3 contains 15 residues. The junction had 9 bases not matched to a gene; V was cut back by 5 bases and J by 7 bases. The CDR3: CASSPGGAGFEKLFF. CDR3 sequence (DNA): TGTGCCAGCAGTCCAGGGGGCGCGGGTTTTGAAAAACTGTTTTTT.

This clone came up a few times. The chain joins TRBV11-2 to TRBJ2-7, with D hard to call. This CDR3 contains 14 residues. The V end lost 4 bases, the J end lost 3 bases, and 13 bases lay between the germline ends. The germline V gene has CDR1 SGHAT and CDR2 FQNNGV. Written as DNA, the CDR3 is TGTGCCAGCAGCTCCGGCGTCCCAAACTACGAGCAGTACTTC. Protein product: CASSSGVPNYEQYF.

This clone was counted only a few times. V and J are TRBV7-2 and TRBJ1-5; 7 bases map to TRBD1. V shed 4 bases and J 2 bases; nucleotides not matched to a gene: 2. CDR1 and CDR2 from the germline V gene are SGHTA and FQGNSA. CDR3 length: 14 amino acids. CDR3 loop: CASSSGTGNQPQHF. The DNA for the CDR3 is TGTGCCAGCAGCTCCGGGACAGGCAATCAGCCCCAGCATTTT. The full variable domain, rest sourced from reference TRBV7-2 and TRBJ1-5, is GAGVSQSPSNKVTEKGKDVELRCDPISGHTALYWYRQSLGQGLEFLIYFQGNSAPDKSGLPSDRFSAERTGGSVSTLTIQRTQQEDSAVYLCASSSGTGNQPQHFGDGTRLSIL.

This clone was found a few times. CDR3 DNA sequence: TGTGCCAGCACCGAACAGGGGAAGGAGACCCAGTACTTC. It encodes CASTEQGKETQYF. The rearrangement joins TRBV6-6 to TRBJ2-5; 7 bases are shared with TRBD1. Unmatched junction bases numbered 7, after V lost 7 bases and J lost 5 bases. The CDR3 totals 13 residues. Germline V gene data show CDR1 as MNHNY and CDR2 as SVGAGI (reference sequence).

The chain uses TRBV28 and TRBJ2-1; TRBD1 matches at 12 bases. CDR1 and CDR2 from the germline V gene are MDHEN and SYDVKM. CDR3 length equals 17 residues. With V trimmed by 8 bases and J by 10 bases, 18 bases remained unmatched. Here the CDR3 DNA reads TGTGCCAGCTACCCAGCCGGGACAGGGGGCGTCGGCCTCGAGCAGTTCTTC. Residues: CASYPAGTGGVGLEQFF. Combining the CDR3 with reference TRBV28 and TRBJ2-1 gives the whole variable domain DVKVTQSSRYLVKRTGEKVFLECVQDMDHENMFWYRQDPGLGLRLIYFSYDVKMKEKGDIPEGYSVSREKKERFSLILESASTNQTSMYLCASYPAGTGGVGLEQFFGPGTRLTVL.

This chain joins TRBV6-5 and TRBJ2-3; tentatively, D is TRBD1 (6 bases). The CDR3 spans 13 residues. CDR1 and CDR2 from the germline V gene are MNHEY and SVGAGI. V dropped 5 bases and J dropped 6 bases, with 12 bases sitting between them. In DNA form, the CDR3 reads TGTGCCAGCAGTCACGGACAGTCTGATACGCAGTATTTT. This sequence encodes CASSHGQSDTQYF.

The chain employs TRBV30 and TRBJ1-5; D is perhaps TRBD1 (6 bases). The CDR3 has 17 residues. Per the germline V gene, CDR1 is GTSNPN and CDR2 is SVGIG (reference sequence). With 0 bases removed from V and 6 bases from J, the gap between germline ends came to 21 bases. The CDR3 nucleotides read TGTGCCTGGAGTGTCCGGAGGGGGGGAAGGTTAGGTCAGCCCCAGCATTTT. This codes for CAWSVRRGGRLGQPQHF.

The chain recombines TRBV4-2 with TRBJ2-7, with D tentatively TRBD1 (5 bases). CDR1 and CDR2 (germline): LGHNA, YNFKEQ. This CDR3 region has 15 residues. The V gene lost 0 bases and the J gene lost 1 base, with 10 bases spanning the gap. CDR3 region: CASSQDLQGSYEQYF. The CDR3 DNA sequence: TGTGCCAGCAGCCAAGATCTTCAGGGTTCCTACGAGCAGTACTTC.

This clone showed up just a few times. The CDR3 loop reads CSVGGWVGDTGELFF. CDR3 in DNA: TGCAGCGTTGGAGGATGGGTTGGAGACACCGGGGAGCTGTTTTTT. The rearrangement joins TRBV29-1 to TRBJ2-2; D gene ambiguous. Trimming removed 4 bases from V and 3 bases from J, with 15 bases in between. Germline V gives CDR1 SQVTM, CDR2 ANQGSEA. The CDR3 spans 15 residues.